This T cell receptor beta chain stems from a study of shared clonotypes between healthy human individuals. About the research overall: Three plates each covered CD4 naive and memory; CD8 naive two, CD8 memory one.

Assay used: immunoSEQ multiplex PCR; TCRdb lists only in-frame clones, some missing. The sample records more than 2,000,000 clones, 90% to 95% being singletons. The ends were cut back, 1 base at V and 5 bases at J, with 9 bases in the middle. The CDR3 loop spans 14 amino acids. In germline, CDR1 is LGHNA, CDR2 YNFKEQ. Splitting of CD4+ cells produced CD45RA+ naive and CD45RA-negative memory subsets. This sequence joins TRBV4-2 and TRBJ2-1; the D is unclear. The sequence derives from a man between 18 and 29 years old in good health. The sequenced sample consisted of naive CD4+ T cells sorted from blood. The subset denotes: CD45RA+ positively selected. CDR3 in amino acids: CASSQVVGNNEQFF. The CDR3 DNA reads TGTGCCAGCAGCCAAGTGGTGGGGAACAATGAGCAGTTCTTC.